The clone carrying this T cell receptor beta chain showed up many times. Its target is not known. This record comes from a study of CD8+CD57+ T cells in acquired aplastic anemia. Study in general: Quantities of DNA derived from sorted CD4+ and CD8+ cells averaged 3.2 ug.

Genomic DNA served as template for TCR beta VDJ and CDR3 profiling. TCRdb re-called the reads with MiXCR, one entry per CDR3 protein. The data hold about 160,000 distinct CDR3 sequences, with less than 50% observed a single time. Study outcomes and limitations: Both patients and controls carried the same twenty-nine CD8+ CDR3 sequences. Patients and controls were not found to differ significantly in CD8+ Simpson's diversity.

CDR1 is KGHDR, CDR2 SFDVKD, per germline. The length of the CDR3 is 13 residues. The V segment lost 6 bases and the J segment 9 bases; nucleotides outside the gene matches: 3. Sequencing involved patients with CD8+CD57+ cell expansion previously shown by flow cytometry. The enrolled patients all had severe acquired aplastic anemia. This chain uses TRBV24-1 with TRBJ2-1; 11 positions agree with TRBD2. Source material: sorted CD4+, CD8+, or CD8+CD57+ T cells (not recorded which) from PBMCs. This sequence originates from a human donor with aplastic anemia. The CDR3, as DNA: TGTGCCACCAGTCGTCTAGCGGGAGGTGAGCAGTTCTTC. It specifies CATSRLAGGEQFF.